These 2 T cell receptor beta chains originate from one sample sequenced in a study of blood T cells in healthy people across ages. Primed by a sample-barcoded 5' primer and a J-beta primer mix, a second PCR proceeded for 7 to 11 cycles. TCRdb processed the 5' RACE reads anew with MiXCR; each CDR3 protein has one entry. The sample has over 950,000 distinct CDR3 sequences, approximately 50% seen once. Material: blood. The receptors stem from a woman aged 60-75 years in good health.

This clonotype has only a few counts. In DNA form, the CDR3 reads TGTGCCAGCAGCGGTCAGGGGCGGACAGATACGCAGTATTTT. Amino acids: CASSGQGRTDTQYF. The chain carries TRBV9 and TRBJ2-3; a possible D gene is TRBD1 (6 bases). CDR1 is SGDLS, CDR2 YYNGEE, per germline. The CDR3 has 14 residues. The germline V and J ends were trimmed by 3 bases and 3 bases, with 11 bases remaining between them.

At least ten counts were recorded for this clonotype. The chain recombines TRBV7-2 with TRBJ1-2; D is unclear. Germline V CDR1 and CDR2: SGHTA, FQGNSA. The length of the CDR3 is 13 residues. Trimming shortened V by 5 bases and J by 4 bases, and 11 bases separated the two germline ends. The CDR3 is CASSVFIGYGYTF. Written as DNA, the CDR3 is TGTGCCAGCAGCGTATTTATCGGCTATGGCTACACCTTC.